This note documents a single T cell receptor (beta chain) sequence. Its antigen is currently unknown. Using immunoSEQ multiplex PCR, the repertoire was profiled, and TCRdb retains in-frame clones only, with some absent. This sample carries hundreds of thousands of clones, 70% to 80% of them seen once, and the ten largest clones take around 14%. This sample is drawn from a study of shared clonotypes between healthy human individuals. Study results and limitations: Sequencing depth was expected to affect clonotype sharing among donors.

The sequencing input was PBMCs. This receptor was obtained from a woman aged 40 to 50 in good health. Some clones in this sample may be carry-over from other donors' samples.

The CDR3 loop reads CASSLGPANTEAFF. The CDR3 nucleotides read TGCGCCAGCAGCTTGGGTCCAGCGAACACTGAAGCTTTCTTT. The chain is built from TRBV5-1 and TRBJ1-1; D gene uncertain. CDR1 and CDR2 from the germline V gene are SGHRS and YFSETQ. Trimming took 0 bases from V and 1 from J, leaving 7 bases between them. CDR3 length: 14 amino acids.